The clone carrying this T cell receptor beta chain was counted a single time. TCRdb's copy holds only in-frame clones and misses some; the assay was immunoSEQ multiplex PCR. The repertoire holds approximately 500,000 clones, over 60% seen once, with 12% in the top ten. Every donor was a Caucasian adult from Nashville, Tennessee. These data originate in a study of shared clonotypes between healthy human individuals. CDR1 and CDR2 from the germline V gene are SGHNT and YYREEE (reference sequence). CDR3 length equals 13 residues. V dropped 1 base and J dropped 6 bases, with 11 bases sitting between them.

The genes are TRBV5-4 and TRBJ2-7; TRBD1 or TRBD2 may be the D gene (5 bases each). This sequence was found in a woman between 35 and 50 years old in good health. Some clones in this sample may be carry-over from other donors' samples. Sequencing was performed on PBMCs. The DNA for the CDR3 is TGTGCCAGCAGCTTGTCGGGGACCGGCGAGCAGTACTTC. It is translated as CASSLSGTGEQYF.